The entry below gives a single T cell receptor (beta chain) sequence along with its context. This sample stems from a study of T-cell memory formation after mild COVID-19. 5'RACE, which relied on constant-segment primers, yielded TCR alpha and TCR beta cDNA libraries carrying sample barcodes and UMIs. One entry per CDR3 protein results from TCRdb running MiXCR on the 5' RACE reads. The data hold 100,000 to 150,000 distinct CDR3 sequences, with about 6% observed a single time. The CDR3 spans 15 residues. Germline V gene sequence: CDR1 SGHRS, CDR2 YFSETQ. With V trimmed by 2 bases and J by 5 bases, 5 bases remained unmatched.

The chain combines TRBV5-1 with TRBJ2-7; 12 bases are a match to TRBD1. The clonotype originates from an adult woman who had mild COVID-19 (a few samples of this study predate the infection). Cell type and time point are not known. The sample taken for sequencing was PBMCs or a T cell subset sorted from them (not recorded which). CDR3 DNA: TGCGCCAGCAGCTTCCTCGGGACAGGGGGCAACGAGCAGTACTTC. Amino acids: CASSFLGTGGNEQYF. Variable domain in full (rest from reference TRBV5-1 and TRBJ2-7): KAGVTQTPRYLIKTRGQQVTLSCSPISGHRSVSWYQQTPGQGLQFLFEYFSETQRNKGNFPGRFSGRQFSNSRSEMNVSTLELGDSALYLCASSFLGTGGNEQYFGPGTRLTVT.